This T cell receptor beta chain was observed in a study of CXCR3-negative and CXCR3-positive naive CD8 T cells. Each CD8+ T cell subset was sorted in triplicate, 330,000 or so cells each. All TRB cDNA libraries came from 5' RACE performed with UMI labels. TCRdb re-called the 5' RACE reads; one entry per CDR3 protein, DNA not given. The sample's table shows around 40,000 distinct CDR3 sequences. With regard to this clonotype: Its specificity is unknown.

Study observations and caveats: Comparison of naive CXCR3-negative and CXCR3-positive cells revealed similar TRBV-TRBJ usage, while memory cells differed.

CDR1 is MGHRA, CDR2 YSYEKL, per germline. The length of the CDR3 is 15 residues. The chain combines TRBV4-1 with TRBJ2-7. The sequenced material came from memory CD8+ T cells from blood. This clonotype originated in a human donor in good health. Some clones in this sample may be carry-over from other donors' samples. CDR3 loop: CASSLGYDVSYEQYF.